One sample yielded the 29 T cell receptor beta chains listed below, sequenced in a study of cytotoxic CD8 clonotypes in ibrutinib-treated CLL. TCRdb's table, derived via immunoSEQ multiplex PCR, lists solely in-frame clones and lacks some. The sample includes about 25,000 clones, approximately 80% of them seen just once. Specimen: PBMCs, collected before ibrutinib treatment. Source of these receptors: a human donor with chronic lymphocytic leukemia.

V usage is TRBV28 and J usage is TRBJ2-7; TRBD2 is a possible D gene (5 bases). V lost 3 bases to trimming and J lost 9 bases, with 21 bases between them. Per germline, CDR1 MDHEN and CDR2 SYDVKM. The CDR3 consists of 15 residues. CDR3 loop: CASSFEAAQITGQYF. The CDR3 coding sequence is TGTGCCAGCAGTTTTGAAGCGGCCCAAATAACTGGGCAGTACTTC.

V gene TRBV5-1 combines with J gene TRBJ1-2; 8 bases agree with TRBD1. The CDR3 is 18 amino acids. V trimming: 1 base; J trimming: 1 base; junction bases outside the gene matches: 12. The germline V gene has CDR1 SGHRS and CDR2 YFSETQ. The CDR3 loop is CASSLTARVTGVNYGYTF. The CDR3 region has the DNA TGCGCCAGCAGCTTGACCGCTCGTGTGACAGGGGTTAACTATGGCTACACCTTC.

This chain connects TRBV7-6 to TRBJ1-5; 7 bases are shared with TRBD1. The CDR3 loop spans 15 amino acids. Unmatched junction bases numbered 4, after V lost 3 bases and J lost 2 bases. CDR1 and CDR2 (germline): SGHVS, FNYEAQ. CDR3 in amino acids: CASSFGRGGNQPQHF. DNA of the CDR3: TGTGCCAGCAGCTTTGGCAGGGGGGGCAATCAGCCCCAGCATTTT.

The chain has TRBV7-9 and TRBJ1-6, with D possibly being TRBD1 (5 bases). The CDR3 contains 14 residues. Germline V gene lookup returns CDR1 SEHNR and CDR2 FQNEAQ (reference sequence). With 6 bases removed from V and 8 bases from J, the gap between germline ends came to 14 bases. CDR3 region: CASSTTAFHSPLHF. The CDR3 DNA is TGTGCCAGCAGTACGACAGCCTTTCATTCACCCCTCCACTTT.

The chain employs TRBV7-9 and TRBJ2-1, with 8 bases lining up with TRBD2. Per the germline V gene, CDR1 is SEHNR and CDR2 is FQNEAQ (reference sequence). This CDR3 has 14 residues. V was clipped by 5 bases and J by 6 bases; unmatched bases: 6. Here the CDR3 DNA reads TGTGCCAGCAGCCCGGGACTAGAGGGCAATGAGCAGTTCTTC. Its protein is CASSPGLEGNEQFF.

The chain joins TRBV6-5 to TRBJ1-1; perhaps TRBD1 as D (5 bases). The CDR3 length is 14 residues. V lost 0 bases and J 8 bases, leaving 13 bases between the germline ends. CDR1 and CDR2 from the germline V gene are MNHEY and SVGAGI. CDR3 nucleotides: TGTGCCAGCAGTTACTCCGCGGCCGGGGCAGAAGCTTTCTTT. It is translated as CASSYSAAGAEAFF.

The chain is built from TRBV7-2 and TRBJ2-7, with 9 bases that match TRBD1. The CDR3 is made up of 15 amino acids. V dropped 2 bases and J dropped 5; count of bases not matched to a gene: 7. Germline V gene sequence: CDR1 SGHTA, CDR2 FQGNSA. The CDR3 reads CASSLQGQGNNEQYF. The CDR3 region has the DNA TGTGCCAGCAGCTTACAAGGACAGGGGAACAACGAGCAGTACTTC.

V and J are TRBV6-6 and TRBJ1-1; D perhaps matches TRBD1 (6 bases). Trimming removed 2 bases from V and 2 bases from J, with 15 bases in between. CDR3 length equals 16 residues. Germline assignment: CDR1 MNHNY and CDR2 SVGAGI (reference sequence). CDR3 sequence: CASSYGTGRTNTEAFF. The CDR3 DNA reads TGTGCCAGCAGTTACGGTACAGGGCGAACAAACACTGAAGCTTTCTTT.

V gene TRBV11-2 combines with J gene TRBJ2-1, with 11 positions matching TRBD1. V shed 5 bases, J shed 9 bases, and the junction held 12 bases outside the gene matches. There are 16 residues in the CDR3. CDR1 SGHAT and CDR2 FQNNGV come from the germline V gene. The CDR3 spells CASSDNNGQGAGEQFF. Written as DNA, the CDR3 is TGTGCCAGCAGCGACAACAACGGACAGGGGGCGGGTGAGCAGTTCTTC.

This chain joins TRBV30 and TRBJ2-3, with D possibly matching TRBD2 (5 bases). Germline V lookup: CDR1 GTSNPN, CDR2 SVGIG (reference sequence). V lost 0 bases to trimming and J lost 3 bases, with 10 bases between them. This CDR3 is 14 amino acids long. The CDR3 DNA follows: TGTGCCTGGAGTGTAGGAGGTAGGACAGATACGCAGTATTTT. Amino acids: CAWSVGGRTDTQYF.

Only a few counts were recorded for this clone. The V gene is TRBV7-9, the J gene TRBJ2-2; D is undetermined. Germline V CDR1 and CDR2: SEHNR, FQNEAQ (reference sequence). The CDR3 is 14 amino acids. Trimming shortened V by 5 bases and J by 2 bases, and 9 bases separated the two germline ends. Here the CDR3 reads CASSPRANTGELFF. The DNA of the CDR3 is TGTGCCAGCAGCCCCCGGGCTAACACCGGGGAGCTGTTTTTT.

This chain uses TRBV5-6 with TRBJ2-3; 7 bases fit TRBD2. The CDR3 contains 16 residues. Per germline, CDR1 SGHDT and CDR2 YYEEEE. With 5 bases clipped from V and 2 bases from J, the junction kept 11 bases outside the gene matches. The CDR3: CASRLGLAEYTDTQYF. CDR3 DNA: TGTGCCAGCAGATTAGGTCTAGCGGAATACACAGATACGCAGTATTTT.

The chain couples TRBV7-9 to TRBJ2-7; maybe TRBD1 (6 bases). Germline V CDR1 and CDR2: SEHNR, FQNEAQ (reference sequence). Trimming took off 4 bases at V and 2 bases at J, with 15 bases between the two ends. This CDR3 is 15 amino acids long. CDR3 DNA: TGTGCCAGCAGCTCGGTCGGACAGCTTACCTACGAGCAGTACTTC. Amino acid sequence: CASSSVGQLTYEQYF.

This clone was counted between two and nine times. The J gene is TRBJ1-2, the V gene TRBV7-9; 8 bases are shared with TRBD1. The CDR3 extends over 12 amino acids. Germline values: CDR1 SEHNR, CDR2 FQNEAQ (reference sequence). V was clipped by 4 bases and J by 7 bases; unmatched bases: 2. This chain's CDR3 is CASSSGQGGYTF. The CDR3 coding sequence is TGTGCCAGCAGCTCCGGACAGGGTGGCTACACCTTC.

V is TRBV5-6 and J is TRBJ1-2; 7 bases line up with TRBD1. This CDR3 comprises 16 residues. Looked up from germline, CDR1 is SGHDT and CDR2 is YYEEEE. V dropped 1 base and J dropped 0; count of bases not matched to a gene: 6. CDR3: CASSLLGTEANYGYTF. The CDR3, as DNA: TGTGCCAGCAGCTTGCTTGGGACAGAAGCTAACTATGGCTACACCTTC.

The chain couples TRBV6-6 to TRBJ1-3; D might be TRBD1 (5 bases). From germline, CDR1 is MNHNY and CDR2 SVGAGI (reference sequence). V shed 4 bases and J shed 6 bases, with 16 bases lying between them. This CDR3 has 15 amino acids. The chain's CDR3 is CASSLAPRGENTIYF. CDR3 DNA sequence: TGTGCCAGCAGTTTGGCCCCCCGAGGGGAAAACACCATATATTTT.

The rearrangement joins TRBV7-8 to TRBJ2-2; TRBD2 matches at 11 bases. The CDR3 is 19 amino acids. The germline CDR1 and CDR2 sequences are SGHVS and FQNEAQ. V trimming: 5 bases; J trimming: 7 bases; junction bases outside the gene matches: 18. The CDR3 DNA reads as TGTGCCAGCAGCAGAGGGGTGACTAGCGGGAAGTCGAGTGGCGGGGAGCTGTTTTTT. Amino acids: CASSRGVTSGKSSGGELFF.

CDR3 residues: CASSSSGYSTDTQYF. CDR3 DNA sequence: TGTGCCAGCAGCTCTAGCGGTTATAGCACAGATACGCAGTATTTT. The rearrangement joins TRBV5-8 to TRBJ2-3, with 7 bases identical to TRBD2. This CDR3 region has 15 residues. Trimming took 3 bases from V and 0 from J; bases not matched to a gene: 4. Germline assignment: CDR1 SGHTS and CDR2 YDEGEE.

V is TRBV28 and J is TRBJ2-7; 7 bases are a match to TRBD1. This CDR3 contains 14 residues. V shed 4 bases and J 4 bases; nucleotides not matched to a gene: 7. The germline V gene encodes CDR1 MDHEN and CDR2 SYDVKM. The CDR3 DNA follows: TGTGCCAGCAGTTCAGGACAGGCGGGTTACGAGCAGTACTTC. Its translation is CASSSGQAGYEQYF.

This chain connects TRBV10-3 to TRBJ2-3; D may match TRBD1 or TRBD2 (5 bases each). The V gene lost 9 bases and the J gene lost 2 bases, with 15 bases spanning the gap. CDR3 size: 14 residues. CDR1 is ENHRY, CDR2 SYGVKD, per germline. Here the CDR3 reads CAILRGLSTDTQYF. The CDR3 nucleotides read TGTGCCATTCTACGGGGCCTATCCACAGATACGCAGTATTTT.

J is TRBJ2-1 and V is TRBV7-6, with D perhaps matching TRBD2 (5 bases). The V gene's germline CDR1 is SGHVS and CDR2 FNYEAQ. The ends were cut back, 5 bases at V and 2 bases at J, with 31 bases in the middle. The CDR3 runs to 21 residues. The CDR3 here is CASSPSWIRPASGPTYNEQFF. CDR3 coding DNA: TGTGCCAGCAGCCCCTCGTGGATACGGCCCGCAAGCGGCCCTACCTACAATGAGCAGTTCTTC.

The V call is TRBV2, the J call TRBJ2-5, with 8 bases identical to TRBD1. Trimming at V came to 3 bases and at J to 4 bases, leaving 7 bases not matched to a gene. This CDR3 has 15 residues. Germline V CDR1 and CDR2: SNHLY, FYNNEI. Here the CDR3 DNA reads TGTGCCAGCAGTGAGTGGGCAACAGGGGGAGAGACCCAGTACTTC. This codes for CASSEWATGGETQYF.

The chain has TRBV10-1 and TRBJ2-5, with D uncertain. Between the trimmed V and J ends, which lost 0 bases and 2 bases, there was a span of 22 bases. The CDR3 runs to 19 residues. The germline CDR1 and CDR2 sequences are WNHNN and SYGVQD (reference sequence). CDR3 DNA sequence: TGCGCCAGCAGTGAGTCGAGGATGAGAAAGGTTTCTGGACAAGAGACCCAGTACTTC. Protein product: CASSESRMRKVSGQETQYF.

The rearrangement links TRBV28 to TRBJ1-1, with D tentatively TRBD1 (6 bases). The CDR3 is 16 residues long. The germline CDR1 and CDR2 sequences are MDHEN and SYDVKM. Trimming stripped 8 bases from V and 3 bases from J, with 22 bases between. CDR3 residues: CASPRGRNRFDTEAFF. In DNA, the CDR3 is TGTGCCAGCCCCAGGGGTCGTAACAGATTTGACACTGAAGCTTTCTTT.

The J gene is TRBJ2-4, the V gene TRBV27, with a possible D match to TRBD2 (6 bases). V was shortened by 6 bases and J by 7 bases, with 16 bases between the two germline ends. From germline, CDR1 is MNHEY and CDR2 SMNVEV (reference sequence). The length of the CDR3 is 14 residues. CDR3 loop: CASSPRLGLNIQYF. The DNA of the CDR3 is TGTGCCAGCAGCCCGAGACTAGGATTGAACATTCAGTACTTC.

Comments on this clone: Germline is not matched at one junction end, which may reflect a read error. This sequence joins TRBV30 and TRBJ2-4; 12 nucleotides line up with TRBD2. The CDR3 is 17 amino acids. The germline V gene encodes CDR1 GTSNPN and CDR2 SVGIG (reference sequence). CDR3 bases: TGTGCCTGGAGTGACCCCTTCCTGGCTAGCGGGGGGGCCTCGTTAAACTTC. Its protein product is CAWSDPFLASGGASLNF.

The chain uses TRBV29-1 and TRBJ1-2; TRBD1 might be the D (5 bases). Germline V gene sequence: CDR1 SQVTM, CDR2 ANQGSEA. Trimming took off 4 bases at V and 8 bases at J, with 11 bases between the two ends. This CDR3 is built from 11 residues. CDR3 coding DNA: TGCAGCGTTGGGGGGTCTAGGGGCTACACCTTC. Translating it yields CSVGGSRGYTF.

In DNA form, the CDR3 reads TGTGCCAGCACGCGGGAGGGCCGGGAGCTGTTTTTT. As protein: CASTREGRELFF. This rearrangement joins TRBV2 to TRBJ2-2; 9 bases line up with TRBD2. The CDR3 loop spans 12 amino acids. Germline trimming cut 7 bases from V and 9 bases from J; bases unmatched to any gene: 3. The germline gives CDR1 SNHLY, CDR2 FYNNEI.

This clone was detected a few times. The CDR3 protein is CASSRDPRNTEAFF. The CDR3 bases are TGTGCCAGCAGCCGTGACCCCCGGAACACTGAAGCTTTCTTT. The J gene is TRBJ1-1, the V gene TRBV6-5; D unclear. The length of the CDR3 is 14 residues. V was clipped by 6 bases and J by 1 base, with 12 bases between them. Germline V gene data show CDR1 as MNHEY and CDR2 as SVGAGI.